Described below is a single T cell receptor (beta chain) sequence and its context. The target antigen is unknown. These data are taken from a study of cytomegalovirus exposure and HLA in healthy donors. Findings and limits, study-wide: Cytomegalovirus-associated status was assigned to approximately 160 TCR beta chains.

The PCR employed 60 Vbeta primers together with 13 Jbeta primers. Assay used: immunoSEQ multiplex PCR; TCRdb lists only in-frame clones, some missing. Counted here are some 150,000 clones, 60% to 80% occurring once; the ten biggest clones make up over 3%. The CDR3 is made up of 15 amino acids. Per the germline V gene, CDR1 is SGDLS and CDR2 is YYNGEE. Trimming stripped 4 bases from V and 7 bases from J, with 18 bases between. The sequencing sample was made of PBMCs. This TCR was recovered from a man aged 35-49 years in good health and CMV-seronegative. The chain couples TRBV9 to TRBJ1-3; D remains unclear. CDR3 region: CASSRSPIGGNTIYF. DNA of the CDR3: TGTGCCAGCAGCCGCTCGCCAATCGGCGGGAACACCATATATTTT.